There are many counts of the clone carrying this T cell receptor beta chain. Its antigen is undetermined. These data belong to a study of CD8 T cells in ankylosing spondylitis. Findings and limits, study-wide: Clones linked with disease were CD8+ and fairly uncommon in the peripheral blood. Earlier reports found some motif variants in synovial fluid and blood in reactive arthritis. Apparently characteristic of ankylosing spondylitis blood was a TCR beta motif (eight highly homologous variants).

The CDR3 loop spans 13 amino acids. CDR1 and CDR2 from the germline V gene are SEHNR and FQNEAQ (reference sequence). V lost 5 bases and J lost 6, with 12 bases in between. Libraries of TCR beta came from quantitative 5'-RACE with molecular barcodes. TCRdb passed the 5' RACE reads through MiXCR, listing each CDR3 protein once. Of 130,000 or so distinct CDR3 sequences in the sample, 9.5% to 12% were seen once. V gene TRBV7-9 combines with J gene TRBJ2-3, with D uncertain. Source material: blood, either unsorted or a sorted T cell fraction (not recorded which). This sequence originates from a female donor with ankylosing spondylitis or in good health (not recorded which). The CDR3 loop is CASSPKWADTQYF. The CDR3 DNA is TGTGCCAGCAGCCCCAAGTGGGCGGATACGCAGTATTTT.